This T cell receptor beta chain stems from a study of blood T cell repertoires in COVID-19. Looking at the study overall: Italy, Spain and the United States were the sources of the convalescent and acute COVID-19 samples. From T cells, B-cell-depleted T cells, or PBMCs came the material, which was cDNA or gDNA.

How the authors handled the data: Estimated nucleated cell counts came from reference gene primer amplification. Measured with immunoSEQ multiplex PCR; TCRdb has only the in-frame clones, and not every one. The V and J calls and clone size were taken over from that table, and D and trimming were inferred from the DNA. The sample holds 140,000 or so clones; roughly nine tenths are singletons and the top ten take roughly 1.5%. CDR1 is GTSNPN, CDR2 SVGIG, per germline (reference sequence). This CDR3 has 16 residues. The J segment lost 2 bases and the V segment lost 2 bases, leaving 10 bases of the junction unmatched. This clone was observed once.

The clonotype originates from a human donor in a cohort sampled during active COVID-19. V usage is TRBV30 and J usage is TRBJ2-3; TRBD2 agrees at 7 bases. Material for sequencing was peripheral blood. The CDR3 sequence: CAWSTRGGGITDTQYF. For the CDR3, the DNA is TGTGCCTGGAGTACCCGTGGGGGGGGGATCACAGATACGCAGTATTTT.